Listed below are T cell receptor beta chains from one sample, sequenced in a study of radiation and T cells in renal cell carcinoma. Repertoires were generated with immunoSEQ multiplex PCR, while TCRdb's copy carries only in-frame clones and drops some. The data contain roughly 100,000 clones, about 79% of them singletons. The source material was blood, sampled from a patient whose treatment included radiotherapy and nephrectomy. The receptors were gathered from a man aged 60 to 75 with renal cell carcinoma. Each CDR3 is given with its conserved first and last residue. A D gene is named only where the DNA matches it firmly. Clone size is stated in some rows and not others, as once, few, many or a class when expanded.

. TRBJ2-7 TRBV7-2 . TGTGCCAGCAGCTTAGATCTTTGGCTAGCAAGTTACCACGAGCAGTACTTC CASSLDLWLASYHEQYF
. TRBJ1-2 TRBV7-2 . TGTGCCAGCAGCCCGGACAGTAACTATGGCTACACCTTC CASSPDSNYGYTF
TRBD2 TRBJ2-2 TRBV6-1 . TGTGCCAGCATCACACGGGAGGATTTTGGGGAGCTGTTTTTT CASITREDFGELFF
. TRBJ1-1 TRBV7-8 . TGTGCCAGCAGCTTAGCGGGTGATGCTGAAGCTTTCTTT CASSLAGDAEAFF
. TRBJ1-2 TRBV19 . TGTGCCAGTGGCCCCGGGGCAAACTATGGCTACACCTTC CASGPGANYGYTF
TRBD2 TRBJ2-7 TRBV30 . TGTGCCTGGAGGATCGGACTAGCGGGAGTTTACGGCGAGCAGTACTTC CAWRIGLAGVYGEQYF
. TRBJ1-5 TRBV19 once TGTGCCAGTAGTACACCTGGGCAGGGGACTCAGCCCCAGCATTTT CASSTPGQGTQPQHF
TRBD1 TRBJ2-7 TRBV28 once TGTGCCAGCAGAACCACAGGGGGCGGTATATCCTACGAGCAGTACTTC CASRTTGGGISYEQYF
. TRBJ2-3 TRBV4-1 . TGCGCCAGCAGCCAAGAGTTCGGGGTAACAGATACGCAGTATTTT CASSQEFGVTDTQYF
TRBD2 TRBJ2-1 TRBV4-1 . TGCGCCAGCAGCCAAGATAGGGGGGTAGGTAGCGGGAGGTACAATGAGCAGTTCTTC CASSQDRGVGSGRYNEQFF
TRBD1 TRBJ1-3 TRBV7-2 once TGTGCCAGCAGCTTAGGGAGACAGGGGGCGTTAGTTGGAAACACCATATATTTT CASSLGRQGALVGNTIYF
TRBD2 TRBJ2-5 TRBV7-8 . TGTGCCAGCAGCCTCCGTCGACTAGCGGGAGGGGAGACCCAGTACTTC CASSLRRLAGGETQYF
TRBD1 TRBJ1-2 TRBV18 once TGTGCCAGCTCACCTCCGACGCCGGGACAGAGAGCTAACTATGGCTACACCTTC CASSPPTPGQRANYGYTF
TRBD2 TRBJ2-5 TRBV14 . TGTGCCAGCAGCCCCCGACTAGCGGGAGTGGAGACCCAGTACTTC CASSPRLAGVETQYF
TRBD1 TRBJ1-5 TRBV19 . TGTGCCAGTGGGGGACAGCGGGAACAGCCCCAGCATTTT CASGGQREQPQHF
TRBD1 TRBJ1-1 TRBV6-5 . TGTGCCAGCAGTTACAGAGGGGGCGCGGAAGCTTTCTTT CASSYRGGAEAFF
. TRBJ1-5 TRBV28 . TGTGCCAGCAGTTTATCCCAGGGTCAGGGTCAGCCCCAGCATTTT CASSLSQGQGQPQHF
TRBD1 TRBJ1-2 TRBV25-1 . TGTGCCAGCAGAAACGCCGGGACAGAAGATGGCTACACCTTC CASRNAGTEDGYTF
TRBD2 TRBJ2-1 TRBV27 . TGTGCCAGCAGTCTAGCGGGAGGGCCATACAATGAGCAGTTCTTC CASSLAGGPYNEQFF
TRBD1 TRBJ1-2 TRBV5-1 . TGCGCCAGCAGCGTGTACAGGGGGCAGGATGGCTACACCTTC CASSVYRGQDGYTF
. TRBJ1-4 TRBV6-1 few TGTGCCAGCGCGAGTTCCGGGACGGAGAAAAAACTGTTTTTT CASASSGTEKKLFF
TRBD2 TRBJ2-1 TRBV9 . TGTGCCAGCAGCGTAGCGGGAGGGCTCAATGAGCAGTTCTTC CASSVAGGLNEQFF
. TRBJ2-3 TRBV5-1 few TGCGCCAGCAGCCTCGCGTGGGGTGGGGATACGCAGTATTTT CASSLAWGGDTQYF
TRBD1 TRBJ2-3 TRBV12-5 . TGTGCTAGTGGAGGACAGGGAGGCACAGATACGCAGTATTTT CASGGQGGTDTQYF
. TRBJ2-3 TRBV6-6 . TGTGCCAGCAGACCCGGGGGGCGCCTCACAGATACGCAGTATTTT CASRPGGRLTDTQYF
. TRBJ2-7 TRBV9 . TGTGCCAGCAGCGCCCCTCAGGACTACGAGCAGTACTTC CASSAPQDYEQYF
. TRBJ2-2 TRBV6-5 . TGTGCCAGCAGTTCCGAACTAGGACCCGGGGAGCTGTTTTTT CASSSELGPGELFF
TRBD2 TRBJ2-7 TRBV7-3 few TGTGCCAGCAGCTTAATGGGACTAGCGGGAGTGTGGGACGAGCAGTACTTC CASSLMGLAGVWDEQYF
TRBD1 TRBJ1-2 TRBV7-9 . TGTGCCAGCAGCCTACAGGGGAACTATGGCTACACCTTC CASSLQGNYGYTF
. TRBJ2-2 TRBV28 . TGTGCCAGCAGTCGGCCAGGGTACGGGACCGGGGAGCTGTTTTTT CASSRPGYGTGELFF
TRBD1 TRBJ2-5 TRBV6-5 . TGTGCCAGCAGTTATCGAACAGACAGGGGGCGAGAGACCCAGTACTTC CASSYRTDRGRETQYF
TRBD1 TRBJ2-2 TRBV19 . TGTGCCAGTAGTAGGGGGACAGGGGCGAACACCGGGGAGCTGTTTTTT CASSRGTGANTGELFF
. TRBJ1-4 TRBV10-1 . TGCGCCAGCAGTGGACAGTTTAATGAAAAACTGTTTTTT CASSGQFNEKLFF
. TRBJ2-2 TRBV4-1 once TGCGCCAGCAGCCAAGAGGGCCATACGGCCGGGGAGCTGTTTTTT CASSQEGHTAGELFF
TRBD2 TRBJ2-3 TRBV9 . TGTGCCAGCAGCGTAGGTGGGACTAGCGGCACAGATACGCAGTATTTT CASSVGGTSGTDTQYF
. TRBJ1-4 TRBV11-3 once TGTGCCAGCAGCTCCACTCTTGGGGGTAATGAAAAACTGTTTTTT CASSSTLGGNEKLFF
TRBD2 TRBJ2-7 TRBV6-5 . TGTGCCAGCAGCCCGGGACTAGCGGCCTACGAGCAGTACTTC CASSPGLAAYEQYF
. TRBJ2-7 TRBV28 . TGTGCCAGCAGTGCGCCCGGGATAACATACCCCCTCTCCTACGAGCAGTACTTC CASSAPGITYPLSYEQYF
TRBD1 TRBJ2-7 TRBV10-3 . TGTGCCATCAGAGGGACAGGGAAAATGATCAACGAGCAGTACTTC CAIRGTGKMINEQYF
. TRBJ2-7 TRBV5-4 . TGTGCCAGCAGCGAGGGGTACTACGAGCAGTACTTC CASSEGYYEQYF
. TRBJ1-2 TRBV4-1 . TGCGCCAGCAGCTCTCCCGTGACGAACTATGGCTACACCTTC CASSSPVTNYGYTF
. TRBJ2-1 TRBV4-1 . TGCGCCAGCAGCCCTCCTGGGGCTGGTAGCGATGAGCAGTTCTTC CASSPPGAGSDEQFF
TRBD2 TRBJ2-3 TRBV7-9 . TGTGCCAGCAGTCCAACTAGCGCAGATACGCAGTATTTT CASSPTSADTQYF
. TRBJ2-5 TRBV7-6 . TGTGCCAGCAGCTTCCAAGAGACCCAGTACTTC CASSFQETQYF
. TRBJ2-3 TRBV2 . TGTGCCAGCAGTGGGGTAGCGGCCTCTTCCGCGGCCGATACGCAGTATTTT CASSGVAASSAADTQYF
TRBD1 TRBJ2-2 TRBV9 . TGTGCCAGCAGCGTAGGTAACAGGGGTGGCACCGGGGAGCTGTTTTTT CASSVGNRGGTGELFF
TRBD1 TRBJ2-7 TRBV7-9 . TGTGCCAGCAGCTCCGGGACAGGGGCATACGAGCAGTACTTC CASSSGTGAYEQYF
. TRBJ2-7 TRBV7-9 . TGTGCCAGCAGCTTGGACCGGGGTCCTCAGTACTTC CASSLDRGPQYF
. TRBJ2-2 TRBV12-2 . TGTGCAAGTCGGAATACCGGGAGTCTTTCAAAAAGGGCCACCAACACCGGGGAGCTGTTTTTT CASRNTGSLSKRATNTGELFF
. TRBJ2-5 TRBV19 . TGTGCCAGTAGTATGTCTAACAGGGAAGAGACCCAGTACTTC CASSMSNREETQYF
. TRBJ2-7 TRBV27 . TGTGCCAGCAGTTTCCAGGGCGCGACCCAGCTCTTAGAGCAGTACTTC CASSFQGATQLLEQYF
TRBD1 TRBJ2-1 TRBV14 once TGTGCCAGCAGCCAAGTGTCGACAGGGGTGGGCAATGAGCAGTTCTTC CASSQVSTGVGNEQFF
. TRBJ1-1 TRBV6-5 . TGTGCCAGCAGTTACAAGGGGAACACTGAAGCTTTCTTT CASSYKGNTEAFF
. TRBJ2-7 TRBV29-1 . TGCAGCGTTTCCGAAACCCCCTACGAGCAGTACTTC CSVSETPYEQYF
. TRBJ1-4 TRBV27 . TGTGCCAGCAGTTCCTTCAGGGATGAAAAACTGTTTTTT CASSSFRDEKLFF
TRBD1 TRBJ1-5 TRBV19 . TGTGCCAGTAGTACCGGGACAGGGGCTGGACAGCCCCAGCATTTT CASSTGTGAGQPQHF
. TRBJ1-2 TRBV4-2 . TGTGCCAGCAGCCAAGATAACCCAAGAAACTATGGCTACACCTTC CASSQDNPRNYGYTF
TRBD1 TRBJ2-2 TRBV5-5 . TGTGCCAGCAGCTACCGGGACAGGCCAGCCGGGGAGCTGTTTTTT CASSYRDRPAGELFF
. TRBJ2-4 TRBV2 . TGTGCCAGCAGTGTGGAGCTACTGCGAGCCAAAAACATTCAGTACTTC CASSVELLRAKNIQYF
TRBD2 TRBJ2-5 TRBV27 . TGTGCCAGCAGTACGGGACTAGCGGGAGCTGGGGGCCAAGAGACCCAGTACTTC CASSTGLAGAGGQETQYF